This T cell receptor beta chain was identified in a study of human T cells and chemical hapten exposure. For the study at large: A roughly 2 cm by roughly 2 cm inner upper arm patch received 2% DPC for sensitization. How much TCR each sample yielded varied, mostly because pooled library volumes differed slightly.

Regarding time point: patch test 2, 6 weeks after DPC sensitization. The treatment denotes: therapeutic diphenylcyclopropenone sensitization with weekly scalp DPC. Alopecia patients deemed DPC-suitable, aged 18 to 70, excluding pregnancy. This clonotype was picked up many times. Unique molecular identifiers were attached to individual cDNA molecules during library preparation. TCRdb passed the RACE reads through MiXCR, listing each CDR3 protein once. The sample lists 73,000 or so distinct CDR3 sequences, about 9% occurring once. The CDR3 is 15 amino acids. Trimming cost V 0 bases and J 5 bases, with 14 bases left between them. Germline V CDR1 and CDR2: SGHNT, YYREEE (reference sequence).

The sequence came from a woman aged 50 to 60 with alopecia areata. Some clones in this sample may be carry-over from other donors' samples. The chain uses TRBV5-4 and TRBJ1-1; possible D gene TRBD1, 6 bases. Sequences were derived from whole blood, sampled in connection with sensitization to the hapten diphenylcyclopropenone (DPC). CDR3 amino acids: CASSLEAGRGTEAFF. As DNA, the CDR3 is TGTGCCAGCAGCTTGGAAGCTGGGAGGGGGACTGAAGCTTTCTTT.